This is a list of T cell receptor beta chains from one sample in a study of shared clonotypes between healthy human individuals. Measured with immunoSEQ multiplex PCR; TCRdb has only the in-frame clones, and not every one. The sample lists about 2.1 million clones; around 93% were seen once. Specimen: naive CD8+ T cells from PBMCs. The receptors here all came from a young man in good health. Some clones in this sample may be carry-over from other donors' samples. Each CDR3 is given without its conserved first and last residue. The order of the fields is V gene, D gene, J gene, CDR3 protein. D genes are given only for firm matches.

v_call: TRBV28
d_call: TRBD2
j_call: TRBJ2-3
cdr3_aa: ASRSLAETSTDTQY

v_call: TRBV5-1
d_call: TRBD2
j_call: TRBJ2-1
cdr3_aa: ASSLYLSLGLAGGNEQF

v_call: TRBV7-3
d_call: TRBD2
j_call: TRBJ2-1
cdr3_aa: ASSLRATSGSNEQF

v_call: TRBV6-4
d_call: TRBD1
j_call: TRBJ1-2
cdr3_aa: ASSGGTANGYT

v_call: TRBV28
d_call: TRBD1
j_call: TRBJ1-5
cdr3_aa: ASSFYGVRGTDNNQPQH

v_call: TRBV20-1
d_call: NA
j_call: TRBJ2-1
cdr3_aa: SATLANEQF

v_call: TRBV6-1
d_call: NA
j_call: TRBJ2-1
cdr3_aa: ASTPDRRAYNEQF

v_call: TRBV19
d_call: NA
j_call: TRBJ2-1
cdr3_aa: ASSIGGQYNEQF

v_call: TRBV29-1
d_call: TRBD2
j_call: TRBJ2-2
cdr3_aa: SVYSPGLAGEIAGGELF

v_call: TRBV29-1
d_call: TRBD2
j_call: TRBJ2-1
cdr3_aa: STKRASGRREEQF

v_call: TRBV7-6
d_call: TRBD2
j_call: TRBJ2-3
cdr3_aa: ASSPTSGYTDTQY

v_call: TRBV5-1
d_call: TRBD1
j_call: TRBJ1-1
cdr3_aa: ASSPWTGRGEAF

v_call: TRBV6-1
d_call: NA
j_call: TRBJ2-7
cdr3_aa: ASSEGLEGSRTYEQY

v_call: TRBV7-2
d_call: NA
j_call: TRBJ2-1
cdr3_aa: ASSAGIPGDEQF

v_call: TRBV9
d_call: TRBD1
j_call: TRBJ1-1
cdr3_aa: ASSFSTGGAEAF

v_call: TRBV27
d_call: NA
j_call: TRBJ2-1
cdr3_aa: ASSSGNEQF